The 20 T cell receptor beta chains given below trace back to one sample, sequenced in a study of T cells after yellow fever vaccination. Via MiXCR, TCRdb re-called the 5' RACE reads, giving one row per CDR3 protein. The sample includes under 400,000 distinct CDR3 sequences, roughly 11% of them seen just once. Sequences were derived from PBMCs, sampled on the day of the first yellow fever vaccination. Source of these receptors: a man aged 18 to 35 who received the YFV17D yellow fever vaccine.

This clonotype was observed a handful of times. The CDR3 DNA is TGTGCCATCACGGACAGGGCCAATCAGCCCCAGCATTTT. This translates into CAITDRANQPQHF. The chain carries TRBV10-3 and TRBJ1-5; 8 nucleotides align to TRBD1. The V and J ends lost 7 bases and 3 bases, in that order; junction bases with no gene match: 2. The CDR3 totals 13 residues. Germline V lookup: CDR1 ENHRY, CDR2 SYGVKD.

V is TRBV7-2 and J is TRBJ2-7; 11 bases fit TRBD1. The CDR3 extends over 17 amino acids. Unmatched junction bases numbered 13, after V lost 6 bases and J lost 3 bases. Germline CDR1 and CDR2: SGHTA and FQGNSA. The CDR3, as DNA: TGTGCCAGCAGGGTAACCGGGACAGGGGGTATTCACTACGAGCAGTACGTC. The encoded protein is CASRVTGTGGIHYEQYV.

This sequence joins TRBV5-1 and TRBJ2-5; perhaps TRBD1 as D (6 bases). The CDR3 spans 15 residues. CDR1 SGHRS and CDR2 YFSETQ come from the germline V gene. The V end lost 5 bases, the J end lost 4 bases, and 18 bases lay between the germline ends. The CDR3 sequence is CASSSGTTPGETQYF. In DNA, the CDR3 is TGCGCCAGCAGTTCAGGGACAACCCCGGGAGAGACCCAGTACTTC.

V usage is TRBV5-1 and J usage is TRBJ2-7; D might be TRBD2 (6 bases). The CDR3 is made up of 18 amino acids. Trimming took 0 bases from V and 2 from J, leaving 21 bases between them. CDR1 and CDR2 from the germline V gene are SGHRS and YFSETQ. CDR3 DNA: TGCGCCAGCAGCTTGGGACGCTCCGGGAGCCACTCTCCCTACGAGCAGTACTTC. Protein product: CASSLGRSGSHSPYEQYF.

The genes are TRBV7-3 and TRBJ2-1; tentatively, D is TRBD1 (5 bases). V was trimmed by 0 bases and J by 2 bases, leaving 11 bases between them. This CDR3 has 16 residues. Germline assignment: CDR1 SGHTA and CDR2 FQGTGA. The CDR3 spells CASSLTPGLAYNEQFF. Here the CDR3 DNA reads TGTGCCAGCAGCTTAACGCCAGGGTTGGCCTACAATGAGCAGTTCTTC.

This clonotype appeared a few times. The chain combines TRBV5-4 with TRBJ2-1; no clear D. The V end lost 0 bases, the J end lost 5 bases, and 9 bases lay between the germline ends. Germline CDR1 and CDR2: SGHNT and YYREEE (reference sequence). The CDR3 consists of 14 residues. This chain's CDR3 is CASSLAADHNEQFF. CDR3 bases: TGTGCCAGCAGCTTGGCGGCAGACCACAATGAGCAGTTCTTC.

This chain joins TRBV13 and TRBJ1-1; the match to TRBD1 covers 7 bases. Germline assignment: CDR1 PRHDT and CDR2 FYEKMQ (reference sequence). V lost 6 bases, J lost 7 bases, and 5 bases stayed unmatched. CDR3 length: 12 amino acids. CDR3 DNA: TGTGCCAGCAGACAGGGGTGGGTTGAAGCTTTCTTT. Amino acid sequence: CASRQGWVEAFF.

CDR3 sequence reads: CASSYPAGAINQPQHF. The CDR3 DNA follows: TGTGCCAGCAGTTATCCGGCAGGGGCCATCAATCAGCCCCAGCATTTT. This chain connects TRBV6-5 to TRBJ1-5; TRBD1 is a possible D gene (6 bases). Trimming removed 3 bases at V and 3 bases at J, with 15 bases between. The germline V gene encodes CDR1 MNHEY and CDR2 SVGAGI. The CDR3 length is 16 residues.

This clonotype was recorded a few times. A read error may explain this, as a much larger clone is one base away. V and J are TRBV18 and TRBJ1-1, with D possibly being TRBD1 (5 bases). This CDR3 comprises 11 residues. V was pared by 5 bases and J by 5 bases, with 6 bases between. Germline lookup yields CDR1 KGHSH and CDR2 LQKENI. CDR3 DNA: TGTGCCAGCTCAGGGGGGACTGAAGCTTTCTTT. Protein sequence: CASSGGTEAFF.

The genes are TRBV7-2 and TRBJ2-5; D may be TRBD1 (5 bases). The germline gives CDR1 SGHTA, CDR2 FQGNSA. This CDR3 region has 12 residues. Trimming shortened V by 6 bases and J by 5 bases, and 10 bases separated the two germline ends. In nucleotides, the CDR3 is TGTGCCAGCAGGGGAAGGGGTGAGACCCAGTACTTC. It translates to CASRGRGETQYF.

This clonotype occurred a few times. The chain employs TRBV29-1 and TRBJ1-1; D call uncertain. The CDR3 runs 14 residues. The germline V gene encodes CDR1 SQVTM and CDR2 ANQGSEA. The V gene lost 1 base and the J gene lost 1 base, with 10 bases spanning the gap. CDR3 coding DNA: TGCAGCGTTGAAGGGGGTTTAGGGAACACTGAAGCTTTCTTT. It yields the protein CSVEGGLGNTEAFF. Drawing the rest from reference TRBV29-1 and TRBJ1-1, the complete variable domain is SAVISQKPSRDICQRGTSLTIQCQVDSQVTMMFWYRQQPGQSLTLIATANQGSEATYESGFVIDKFPISRPNLTFSTLTVSNMSPEDSSIYLCSVEGGLGNTEAFFGQGTRLTVV.

The genes are TRBV20-1 and TRBJ2-1, with TRBD2 identical over 10 bases. From germline, CDR1 is DFQATT and CDR2 SNEGSKA (reference sequence). The CDR3 consists of 15 residues. With V trimmed by 0 bases and J by 5 bases, 4 bases remained unmatched. The DNA of the CDR3 is TGCAGTGCTAGAGATTTACTAGCGGGGAACAATGAGCAGTTCTTC. It codes for CSARDLLAGNNEQFF.

This clonotype was detected only a few times. The rearrangement links TRBV18 to TRBJ2-1; no clear D. Germline V gene sequence: CDR1 KGHSH, CDR2 LQKENI. V gave up 0 bases and J gave up 3 bases, with 6 bases separating them. The length of the CDR3 is 14 residues. The CDR3 is CASSPPVGYNEQFF. The CDR3 coding sequence is TGTGCCAGCTCACCACCGGTCGGCTACAATGAGCAGTTCTTC. Drawing the rest from reference TRBV18 and TRBJ2-1, the complete variable domain is NAGVMQNPRHLVRRRGQEARLRCSPMKGHSHVYWYRQLPEEGLKFMVYLQKENIIDESGMPKERFSAEFPKEGPSILRIQQVVRGDSAAYFCASSPPVGYNEQFFGPGTRLTVL.

The sample holds a few counts of this clonotype. The chain carries TRBV4-1 and TRBJ1-2, with D maybe TRBD1 (6 bases). Germline CDR1 reads MGHRA; CDR2 reads YSYEKL. The V and J ends lost 3 bases and 2 bases respectively, with 10 bases between them. The CDR3 sequence is 14 residues long. CDR3 coding DNA: TGCGCCAGCAGCCACCAGGGGCGCAACTATGGCTACACCTTC. Translation gives CASSHQGRNYGYTF.

This clonotype has only a few counts. The genes are TRBV6-1 and TRBJ2-5, with 8 nucleotides matching TRBD1. CDR1 and CDR2 (germline): MNHNS, SASEGT. After removal of 4 bases from V and 1 base from J, the junction contained 5 bases not matched to a gene. The CDR3 sequence is 15 residues long. CDR3 in DNA: TGTGCCAGCAGTGCTTACACAGGGGGCCAAGAGACCCAGTACTTC. The encoded protein is CASSAYTGGQETQYF.

This clonotype was seen only a few times. The chain links TRBV5-1 to TRBJ2-7; 10 bases map to TRBD1. The V segment lost 2 bases and the J segment 5 bases; nucleotides outside the gene matches: 4. Germline values: CDR1 SGHRS, CDR2 YFSETQ. CDR3 size: 14 residues. CDR3 residues: CASSLGTGDHEQYF. In DNA form, the CDR3 reads TGCGCCAGCAGCTTAGGGACAGGGGACCACGAGCAGTACTTC.

This clonotype was found a few times. The chain employs TRBV5-1 and TRBJ2-7, with TRBD2 identical over 11 bases. CDR3 length: 16 residues. CDR1 is SGHRS, CDR2 YFSETQ, per germline. Trimming cost V 0 bases and J 2 bases; bases outside gene matches: 4. CDR3 sequence (DNA): TGCGCCAGCAGCTTGGGAGGACTAGCGGGCCCCTACGAGCAGTACGTC. This gives the protein CASSLGGLAGPYEQYV.

This clonotype was seen more than once but under ten times. The chain uses TRBV16 and TRBJ1-5, with TRBD1 as a possible D gene (5 bases). V was shortened by 0 bases and J by 7 bases, with 10 bases between the two germline ends. There are 14 residues in the CDR3. CDR1 is KGHSY, CDR2 FQNENV, per germline. This CDR3 is CASSQSAGGQPQHF. CDR3 nucleotides: TGTGCCAGCAGCCAATCTGCGGGGGGACAGCCCCAGCATTTT.

This clonotype was recorded a few times. This chain joins TRBV5-1 and TRBJ2-3, with D uncertain. Per germline, CDR1 SGHRS and CDR2 YFSETQ. The CDR3 loop spans 14 amino acids. Trimming left V 3 bases short and J 3 bases short, with 11 bases between. The CDR3 DNA sequence: TGCGCCAGCAGCTGGACCTTCGGGACAGATACGCAGTATTTT. Protein product: CASSWTFGTDTQYF.

This clonotype was seen more than once but under ten times. The chain couples TRBV5-1 to TRBJ2-5, with D tentatively TRBD2 (6 bases). This CDR3 has 15 amino acids. Germline V gene data show CDR1 as SGHRS and CDR2 as YFSETQ. Trimming took 3 bases from V and 2 from J, leaving 14 bases between them. CDR3 sequence reads: CASSSPSEGQETQYF. The CDR3 DNA follows: TGCGCCAGCAGCTCACCCTCGGAGGGGCAAGAGACCCAGTACTTC.